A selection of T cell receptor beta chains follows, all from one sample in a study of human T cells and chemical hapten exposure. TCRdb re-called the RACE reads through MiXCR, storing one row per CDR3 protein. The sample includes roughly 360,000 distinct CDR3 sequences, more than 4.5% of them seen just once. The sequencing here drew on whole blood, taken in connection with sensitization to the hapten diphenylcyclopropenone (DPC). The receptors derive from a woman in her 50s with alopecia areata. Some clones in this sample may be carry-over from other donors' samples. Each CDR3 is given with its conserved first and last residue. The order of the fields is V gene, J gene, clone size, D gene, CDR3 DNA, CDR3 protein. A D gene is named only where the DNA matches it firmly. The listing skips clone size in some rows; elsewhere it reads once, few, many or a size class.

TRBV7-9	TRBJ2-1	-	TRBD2	TGTGCCAGCAGCTTTGGACTAGCGGGCATGAATGAGCAGTTCTTC	CASSFGLAGMNEQFF
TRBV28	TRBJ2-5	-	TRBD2	TGTGCCAGCAGTTTAATCACTAGCGGGATATCAGAGACCCAGTACTTC	CASSLITSGISETQYF
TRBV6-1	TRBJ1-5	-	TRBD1	TGTGCCAGCAGTGAAACAAGAAGGGGGCAAGTTCAGCCCCAGCATTTT	CASSETRRGQVQPQHF
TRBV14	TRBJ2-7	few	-	TGTGCCAGCAGCCAAGATCGAGTCGGGCTAGGAGAGCAGTACTTC	CASSQDRVGLGEQYF
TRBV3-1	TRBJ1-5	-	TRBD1	TGTGCCAGCAGCCGGGACAGTCCTTATAGCAATCAGCCCCAGCATTTT	CASSRDSPYSNQPQHF
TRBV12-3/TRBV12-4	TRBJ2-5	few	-	TGTGCCAGCAGTTTAGATCCCCAGGGGACCCAGTACTTC	CASSLDPQGTQYF
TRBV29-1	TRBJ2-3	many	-	TGCAGCGCTGAGACCGGGACCACAGATACGCAGTATTTT	CSAETGTTDTQYF
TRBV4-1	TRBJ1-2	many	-	TGCGCCAGCAGCCAAGATCGCGTAGGCAGCTACGGCTACACCTTC	CASSQDRVGSYGYTF
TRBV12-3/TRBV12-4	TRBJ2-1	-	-	TGTGCCAGCAGGGACGGCTCCTACAATGAGCAGTTCTTC	CASRDGSYNEQFF
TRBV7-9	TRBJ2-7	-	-	TGTGCCAGCAGCTTAGACGTGTCGTCGGTTGCCGAGCAGTACTTC	CASSLDVSSVAEQYF
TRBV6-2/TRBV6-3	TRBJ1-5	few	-	TGTGCCAGCAGTTATGAGCCGGGGTTTAGCAATCAGCCCCAGCATTTT	CASSYEPGFSNQPQHF
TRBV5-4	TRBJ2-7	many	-	TGTGCCAGCAGCTTGGAAGTCATAAGGGTTTTCTACGAGCAGTACTTC	CASSLEVIRVFYEQYF
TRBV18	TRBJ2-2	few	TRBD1	TGTGCCAGCTCCGAACAGGGGCCGAACACCGGGGAGCTGTTTTTT	CASSEQGPNTGELFF
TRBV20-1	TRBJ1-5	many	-	TGCAGTGCGGGGACACAGCCTTATAGCAATCAGCCCCAGCATTTT	CSAGTQPYSNQPQHF
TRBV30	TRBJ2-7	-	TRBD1	TGTGCCTGGACTCTGGGACAGGGGGCGAGGGAGCAGTACTTC	CAWTLGQGAREQYF
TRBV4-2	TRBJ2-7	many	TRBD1	TGTGCCAGCAGCCTCCGACAGGGGGGTGACGAGCAGTACTTC	CASSLRQGGDEQYF